This T cell receptor beta chain stems from a study of T-cell reconstitution after alpha-beta-depleted transplantation in children. Study findings and constraints: At day 60, the high TCRbeta diversity found in some patients originated from recipient T cells and thymic progenitors that had survived. There were reportedly several hundred expanded graft clones from which alpha-beta T cells came about two months after transplant. Diversity and T-cell counts at one year after transplant derived mostly from new T cells.

Germline lookup yields CDR1 KGHSH and CDR2 LQKENI. V was trimmed by 1 base and J by 6 bases, leaving 9 bases between them. The CDR3 is 14 amino acids. As it was prepared, the TCRbeta library received unique molecular identifiers. TCRdb reprocessed the PCR reads via MiXCR and lists one record per CDR3 protein. The data show some 95,000 distinct CDR3 sequences, more than 20% seen once. Regarding this clonotype: Its cognate antigen is unknown.

The clonotype originates from a boy between 2 and 10 years old with acute lymphoblastic leukemia, due to receive a stem cell transplant. The chain recombines TRBV18 with TRBJ2-2; D ambiguous. This specimen consisted of PBMCs, obtained before TCRalphabeta/CD19-depleted stem cell transplant. DNA for the CDR3: TGTGCCAGCTCACCACTTAGACGTGCCGGGGAGCTGTTTTTT. Protein: CASSPLRRAGELFF.